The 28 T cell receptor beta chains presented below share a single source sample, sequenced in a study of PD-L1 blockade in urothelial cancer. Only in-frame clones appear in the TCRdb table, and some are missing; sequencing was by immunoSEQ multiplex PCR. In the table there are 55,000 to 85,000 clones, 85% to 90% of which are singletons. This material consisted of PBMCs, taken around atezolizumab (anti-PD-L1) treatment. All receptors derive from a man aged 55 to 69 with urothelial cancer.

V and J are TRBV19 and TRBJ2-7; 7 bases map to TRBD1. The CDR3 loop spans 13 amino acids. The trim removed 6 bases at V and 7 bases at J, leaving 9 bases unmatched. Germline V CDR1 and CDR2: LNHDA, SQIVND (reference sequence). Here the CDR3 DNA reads TGTGCCAGTAGCGCACAGGGGCCGGTGGAGCAGTACTTC. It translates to CASSAQGPVEQYF.

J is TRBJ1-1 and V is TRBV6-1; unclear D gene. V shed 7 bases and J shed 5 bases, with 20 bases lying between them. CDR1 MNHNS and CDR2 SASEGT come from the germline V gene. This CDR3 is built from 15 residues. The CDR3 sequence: CASNLRQRIGTEAFF. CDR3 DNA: TGTGCCAGCAATTTGCGGCAGAGAATTGGAACTGAAGCTTTCTTT.

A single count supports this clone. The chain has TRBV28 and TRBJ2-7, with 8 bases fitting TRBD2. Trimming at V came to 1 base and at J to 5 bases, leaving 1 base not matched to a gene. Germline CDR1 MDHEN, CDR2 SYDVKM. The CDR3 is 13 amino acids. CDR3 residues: CASSLFSGDEQYF. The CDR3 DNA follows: TGTGCCAGCAGTTTATTTAGCGGGGACGAGCAGTACTTC.

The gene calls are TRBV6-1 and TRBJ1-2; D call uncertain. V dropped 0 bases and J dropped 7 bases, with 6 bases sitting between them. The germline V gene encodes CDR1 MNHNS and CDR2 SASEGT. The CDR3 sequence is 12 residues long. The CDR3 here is CASSEAAGGYTF. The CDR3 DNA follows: TGTGCCAGCAGTGAAGCGGCAGGTGGCTACACCTTC.

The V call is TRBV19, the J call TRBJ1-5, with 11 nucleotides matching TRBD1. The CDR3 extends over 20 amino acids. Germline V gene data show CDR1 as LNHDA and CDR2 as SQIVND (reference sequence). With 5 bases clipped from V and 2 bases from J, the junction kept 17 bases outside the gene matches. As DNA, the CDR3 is TGTGCCAGTAGTGCTAGCCTCGGGACAGGGGGACAAGTTGGCAATCAGCCCCAGCATTTT. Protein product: CASSASLGTGGQVGNQPQHF.

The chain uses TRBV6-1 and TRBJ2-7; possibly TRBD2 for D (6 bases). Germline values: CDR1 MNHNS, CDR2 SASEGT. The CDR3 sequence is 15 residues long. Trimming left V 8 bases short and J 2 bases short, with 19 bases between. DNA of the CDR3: TGTGCCAGCGGTGGAACCGGGACTGGCCCCTACGAGCAGTACTTC. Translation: CASGGTGTGPYEQYF.

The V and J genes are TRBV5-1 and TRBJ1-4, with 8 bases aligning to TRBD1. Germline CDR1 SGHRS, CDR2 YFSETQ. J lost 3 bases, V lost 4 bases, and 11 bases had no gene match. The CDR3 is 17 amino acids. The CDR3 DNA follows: TGCGCCAGCAGCCCAAGGACAGGGTCAGTGGCTAATGAAAAACTGTTTTTT. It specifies CASSPRTGSVANEKLFF.

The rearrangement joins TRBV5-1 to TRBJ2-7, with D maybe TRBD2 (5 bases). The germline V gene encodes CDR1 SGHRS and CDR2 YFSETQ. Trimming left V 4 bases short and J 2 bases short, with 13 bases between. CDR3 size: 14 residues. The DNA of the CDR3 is TGCGCCAGCAGCCCCGCGGGTCAAGCCTACGAGCAGTACTTC. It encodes CASSPAGQAYEQYF.

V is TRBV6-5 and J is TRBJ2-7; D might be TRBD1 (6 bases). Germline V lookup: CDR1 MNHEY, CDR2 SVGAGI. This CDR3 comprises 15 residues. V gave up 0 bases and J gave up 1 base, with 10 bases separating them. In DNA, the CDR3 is TGTGCCAGCAGTTACTCGGGGGCCCTTTCCTACGAGCAGTACTTC. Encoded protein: CASSYSGALSYEQYF.

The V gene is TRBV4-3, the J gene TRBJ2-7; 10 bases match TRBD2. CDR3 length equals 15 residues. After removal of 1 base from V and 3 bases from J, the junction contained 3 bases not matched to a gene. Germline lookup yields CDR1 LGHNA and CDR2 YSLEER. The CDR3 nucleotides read TGCGCCAGCAGCCAAGTCCCTAGCGGGGGCTACGAGCAGTACTTC. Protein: CASSQVPSGGYEQYF.

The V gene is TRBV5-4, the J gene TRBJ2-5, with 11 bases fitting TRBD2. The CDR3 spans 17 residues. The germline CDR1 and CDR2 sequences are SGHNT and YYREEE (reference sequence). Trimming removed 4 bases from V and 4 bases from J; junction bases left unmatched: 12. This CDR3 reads CASSGSGRAAGGETQYF. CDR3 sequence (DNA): TGTGCCAGCAGCGGTAGCGGGAGGGCCGCTGGGGGAGAGACCCAGTACTTC.

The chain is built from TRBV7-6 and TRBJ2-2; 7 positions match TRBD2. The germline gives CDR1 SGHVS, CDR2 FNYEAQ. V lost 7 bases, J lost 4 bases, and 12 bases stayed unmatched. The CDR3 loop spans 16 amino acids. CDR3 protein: CASKRGRGDSTGELFF. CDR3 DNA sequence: TGTGCCAGCAAACGGGGTCGGGGGGACTCCACCGGGGAGCTGTTTTTT.

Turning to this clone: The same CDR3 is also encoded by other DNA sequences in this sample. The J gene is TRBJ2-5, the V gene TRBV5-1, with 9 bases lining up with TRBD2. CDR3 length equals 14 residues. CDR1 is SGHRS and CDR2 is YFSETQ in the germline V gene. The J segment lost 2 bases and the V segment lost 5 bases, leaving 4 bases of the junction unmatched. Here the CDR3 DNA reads TGCGCCAGCAGTAATAGCGGGGGTCAAGAGACCCAGTACTTC. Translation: CASSNSGGQETQYF.

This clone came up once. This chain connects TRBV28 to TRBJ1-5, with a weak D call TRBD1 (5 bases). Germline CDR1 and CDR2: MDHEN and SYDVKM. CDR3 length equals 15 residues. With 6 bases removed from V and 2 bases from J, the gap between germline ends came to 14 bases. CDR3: CASSLRGEGNQPQHF. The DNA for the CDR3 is TGTGCCAGCAGCCTACGGGGGGAAGGCAATCAGCCCCAGCATTTT.

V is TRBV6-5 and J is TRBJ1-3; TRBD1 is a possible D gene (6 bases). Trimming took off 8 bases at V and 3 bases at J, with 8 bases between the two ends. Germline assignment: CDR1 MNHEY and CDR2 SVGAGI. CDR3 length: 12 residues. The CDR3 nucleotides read TGTGCCAGCGGGGGCGGTGGAAACACCATATATTTT. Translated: CASGGGGNTIYF.

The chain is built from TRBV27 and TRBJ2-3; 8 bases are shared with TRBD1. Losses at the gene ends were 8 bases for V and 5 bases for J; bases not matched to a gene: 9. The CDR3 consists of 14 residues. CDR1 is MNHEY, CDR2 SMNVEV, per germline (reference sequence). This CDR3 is CASQKQGVGDTQYF. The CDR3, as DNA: TGTGCCAGCCAGAAACAGGGGGTTGGAGATACGCAGTATTTT.

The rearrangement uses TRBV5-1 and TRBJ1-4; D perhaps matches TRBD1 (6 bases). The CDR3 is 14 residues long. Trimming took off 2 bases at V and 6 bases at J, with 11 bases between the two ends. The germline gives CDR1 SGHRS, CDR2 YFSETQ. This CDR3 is CASSFSGDHEKLFF. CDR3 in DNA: TGCGCCAGCAGCTTCTCAGGGGACCATGAAAAACTGTTTTTT.

CDR3 in DNA: TGCGCCAGCAGTGAGCCCACGGGTCGGATGGTGGCGGAGACCCAGTACTTC. Translation gives CASSEPTGRMVAETQYF. This chain uses TRBV10-2 with TRBJ2-5; D unclear. Trimming took off 2 bases at V and 5 bases at J, with 21 bases between the two ends. Per germline, CDR1 WSHSY and CDR2 SAAADI. The CDR3 has 17 amino acids.

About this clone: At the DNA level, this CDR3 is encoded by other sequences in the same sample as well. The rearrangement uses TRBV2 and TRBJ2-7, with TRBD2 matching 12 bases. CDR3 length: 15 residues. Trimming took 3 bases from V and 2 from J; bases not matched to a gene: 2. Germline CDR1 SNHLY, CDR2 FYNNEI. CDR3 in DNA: TGTGCCAGCAGTGAGCTAGCGGGAGGGCCCTACGAGCAGTACTTC. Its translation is CASSELAGGPYEQYF.

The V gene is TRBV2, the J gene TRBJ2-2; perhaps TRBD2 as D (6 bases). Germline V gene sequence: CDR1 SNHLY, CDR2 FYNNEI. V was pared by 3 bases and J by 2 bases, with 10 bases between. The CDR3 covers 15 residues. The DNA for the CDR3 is TGTGCCAGCAGTGAGGGGCGGGGAAACACCGGGGAGCTGTTTTTT. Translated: CASSEGRGNTGELFF.

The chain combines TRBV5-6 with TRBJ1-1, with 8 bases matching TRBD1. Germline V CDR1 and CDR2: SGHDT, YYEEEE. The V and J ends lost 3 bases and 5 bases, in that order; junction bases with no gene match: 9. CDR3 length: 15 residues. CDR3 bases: TGTGCCAGCAGCTCAGGGGACAGGAGAGGAACTGAAGCTTTCTTT. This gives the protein CASSSGDRRGTEAFF.

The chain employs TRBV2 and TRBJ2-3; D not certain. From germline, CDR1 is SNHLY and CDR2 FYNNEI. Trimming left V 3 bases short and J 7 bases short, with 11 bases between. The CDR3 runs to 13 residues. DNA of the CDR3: TGTGCCAGCAGTGACTTCCGGGTCCATACGCAGTATTTT. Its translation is CASSDFRVHTQYF.

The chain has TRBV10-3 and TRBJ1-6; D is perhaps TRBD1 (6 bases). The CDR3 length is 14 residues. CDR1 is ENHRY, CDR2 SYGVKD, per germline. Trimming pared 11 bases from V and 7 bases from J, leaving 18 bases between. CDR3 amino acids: CASLRGAGNSPLHF. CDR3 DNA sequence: TGTGCCTCGCTTCGGGGGGCAGGGAATTCACCCCTCCACTTT.

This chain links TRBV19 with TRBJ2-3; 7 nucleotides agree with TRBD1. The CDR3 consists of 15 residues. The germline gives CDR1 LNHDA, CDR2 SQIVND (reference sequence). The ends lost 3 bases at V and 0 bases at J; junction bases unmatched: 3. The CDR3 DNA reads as TGTGCCAGTAGTATGGGACAGCTTAGCACAGATACGCAGTATTTT. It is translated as CASSMGQLSTDTQYF.

The CDR3 DNA reads TGTGCCAGCAGTGGACTAGCGGGATCTCAGTTCTTC. Residues: CASSGLAGSQFF. This chain uses TRBV2 with TRBJ2-1, with TRBD2 matching over 11 bases. There are 12 residues in the CDR3. V was pared by 4 bases and J by 13 bases, with 3 bases of the junction left unmatched. Looked up from germline, CDR1 is SNHLY and CDR2 is FYNNEI.

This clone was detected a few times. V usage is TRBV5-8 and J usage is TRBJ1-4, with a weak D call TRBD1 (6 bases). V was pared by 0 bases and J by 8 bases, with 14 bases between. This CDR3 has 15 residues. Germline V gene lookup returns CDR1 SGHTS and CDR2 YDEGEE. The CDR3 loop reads CASSLGLGAREKLFF. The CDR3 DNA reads TGTGCCAGCAGCTTGGGTCTGGGGGCGCGGGAAAAACTGTTTTTT.

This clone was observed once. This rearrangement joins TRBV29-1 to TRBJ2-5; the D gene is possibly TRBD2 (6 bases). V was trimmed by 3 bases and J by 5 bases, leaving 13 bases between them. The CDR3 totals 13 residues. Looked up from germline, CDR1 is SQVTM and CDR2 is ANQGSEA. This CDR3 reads CSVDAGKGETQYF. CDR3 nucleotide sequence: TGCAGCGTTGATGCGGGAAAGGGGGAGACCCAGTACTTC.

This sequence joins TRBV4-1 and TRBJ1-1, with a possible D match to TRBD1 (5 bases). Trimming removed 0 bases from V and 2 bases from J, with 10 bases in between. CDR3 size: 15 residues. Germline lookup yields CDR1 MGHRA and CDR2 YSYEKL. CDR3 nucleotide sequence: TGCGCCAGCAGCCAAGATGGACACTCCAACACTGAAGCTTTCTTT. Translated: CASSQDGHSNTEAFF.